Presented here are 28 T cell receptor beta chains from one specimen sequenced in a study of T cells in Graves' hyperthyroidism and ophthalmopathy. The CDR3 regions of TCR beta were amplified from RNA transcripts. An initial round of RT-PCR targeting the TCR CDR3 relied on the HTBI primer set. TCRdb recomputed calls from the multiplex PCR reads with MiXCR, one row per CDR3 protein. The sample comprises under 400,000 distinct CDR3 sequences, about 13% of which are singletons, and around 9.2% rests with the top ten. Sequenced sample: blood. The receptors were gathered from a woman aged 18-29 years with Graves' hyperthyroidism.

This clonotype was seen repeatedly, ten times or more. V and J are TRBV7-2 and TRBJ2-5; TRBD1 matches at 8 bases. There are 15 residues in the CDR3. Germline loops: CDR1 SGHTA, CDR2 FQGNSA. After removal of 5 bases from V and 5 bases from J, the junction contained 10 bases not matched to a gene. The CDR3 loop is CASSNGQGRLETQYF. DNA for the CDR3: TGTGCCAGCAGCAACGGACAGGGCCGCCTGGAGACCCAGTACTTC.

The V call is TRBV27, the J call TRBJ2-2; either TRBD1 or TRBD2 may supply D (6 bases each). The CDR3 is 18 amino acids. The V gene lost 5 bases and the J gene lost 6 bases, with 25 bases spanning the gap. The germline V gene encodes CDR1 MNHEY and CDR2 SMNVEV (reference sequence). The CDR3 DNA reads TGTGCCAGCAGTCCACTAGCCCGTGACAGGATAGCTCCCGGGGAGCTGTTTTTT. Amino acid sequence: CASSPLARDRIAPGELFF.

This clonotype was observed at least ten times. This chain links TRBV28 with TRBJ2-7; the match to TRBD2 covers 16 bases. In germline, CDR1 is MDHEN, CDR2 SYDVKM. The length of the CDR3 is 20 residues. V lost 1 base and J lost 0; bases outside the gene matches: 9. The CDR3 sequence: CASSLSPGLAGGPSSYEQYF. In DNA, the CDR3 is TGTGCCAGCAGTTTATCCCCGGGACTAGCGGGGGGGCCCAGCTCCTACGAGCAGTACTTC.

Many counts were recorded for this clonotype. The chain couples TRBV12-3 or TRBV12-4 to TRBJ2-5, with D unresolved. CDR3 length: 14 residues. Trimming cost V 5 bases and J 1 base, with 11 bases left between them. This chain's CDR3 is CASSPGGVQETQYF. In nucleotides, the CDR3 is TGTGCCAGCAGTCCTGGTGGCGTCCAAGAGACCCAGTACTTC.

This clonotype has ten or more counts. This rearrangement joins TRBV5-1 to TRBJ2-7; 8 bases are a match to TRBD1. Trimming at V came to 4 bases and at J to 6 bases, leaving 9 bases not matched to a gene. The germline V gene encodes CDR1 SGHRS and CDR2 YFSETQ. The CDR3 contains 14 residues. The CDR3 sequence: CASSPGTGRTEQYF. Here the CDR3 DNA reads TGCGCCAGCAGCCCGGGGACAGGTCGGACCGAGCAGTACTTC.

This clonotype was seen many times. The rearrangement uses TRBV19 and TRBJ2-1, with 9 bases matching TRBD2. Germline-derived CDR1 and CDR2 are LNHDA and SQIVND (reference sequence). After removal of 1 base from V and 10 bases from J, the junction contained 8 bases not matched to a gene. The CDR3 runs to 15 residues. The CDR3 coding sequence is TGTGCCAGTAGTATAGTTGTAGCGGGAGCAGCGGAGCAGTTCTTC. This sequence encodes CASSIVVAGAAEQFF.

This clonotype was seen repeatedly, ten times or more. J is TRBJ2-3 and V is TRBV18; D may correspond to TRBD1 or TRBD2 (5 bases each). CDR3 length: 14 residues. Germline CDR1 and CDR2: KGHSH and LQKENI. With 6 bases removed from V and 3 bases from J, the gap between germline ends came to 13 bases. The CDR3 nucleotides read TGTGCCAGCTCCTTGAACGAGGGGACAGATACGCAGTATTTT. Amino acid sequence: CASSLNEGTDTQYF.

This clonotype was observed many times. The J gene is TRBJ1-2, the V gene TRBV6-1; D uncertain. This CDR3 is 16 amino acids long. The V gene lost 7 bases and the J gene lost 3 bases, with 21 bases spanning the gap. Germline CDR1 reads MNHNS; CDR2 reads SASEGT. The CDR3 loop is CASKKLDLRFDYGYTF. CDR3 sequence (DNA): TGTGCCAGCAAGAAACTAGACCTTCGATTTGACTATGGCTACACCTTC.

Many counts were recorded for this clonotype. The V and J genes are TRBV12-3 or TRBV12-4 and TRBJ2-1; D gene unclear. V lost 6 bases, J lost 8 bases, and 14 bases lay in between. The CDR3 sequence is 13 residues long. DNA for the CDR3: TGTGCCAGCAGCCCTTCTAGTATACATGAGCAGTTCTTC. Translation gives CASSPSSIHEQFF.

The sample holds a few counts of this clonotype. This chain joins TRBV5-1 and TRBJ2-1; D gene unclear. CDR3 length equals 17 residues. Trimming left V 4 bases short and J 3 bases short, with 20 bases between. CDR1 and CDR2 from the germline V gene are SGHRS and YFSETQ. DNA for the CDR3: TGCGCCAGCAGCCAGAGCCTAAGCTCGGGCCTCTACAATGAGCAGTTCTTC. This encodes CASSQSLSSGLYNEQFF.

This clonotype occurred many times. The chain recombines TRBV6-1 with TRBJ2-7; D gene ambiguous. V was trimmed by 5 bases and J by 3 bases, leaving 14 bases between them. The CDR3 spans 14 residues. Germline values: CDR1 MNHNS, CDR2 SASEGT. The CDR3 sequence: CASSLKGPIYEQYF. CDR3 nucleotides: TGTGCCAGCAGTTTAAAGGGTCCCATCTACGAGCAGTACTTC.

This clonotype was counted at least ten times. The rearrangement joins TRBV7-9 to TRBJ2-5; 7 nucleotides match TRBD2. Germline CDR1 is SEHNR and CDR2 is FQNEAQ (reference sequence). CDR3 length: 13 residues. The V gene end was trimmed by 6 bases and the J gene end by 1 base; junction bases not matched to a gene: 2. CDR3 bases: TGTGCCAGCAGGGGGGGGACCCAAGAGACCCAGTACTTC. Translating gives CASRGGTQETQYF.

This clonotype was detected many times. The J gene is TRBJ1-5, the V gene TRBV2; unclear D gene. V lost 7 bases, J lost 0 bases, and 10 bases lay in between. The germline V gene encodes CDR1 SNHLY and CDR2 FYNNEI. The CDR3 totals 14 residues. The CDR3 region is CASTVEISNQPQHF. In DNA form, the CDR3 reads TGTGCCAGCACCGTAGAAATTAGCAATCAGCCCCAGCATTTT.

This clonotype was counted at least ten times. The chain combines TRBV11-2 with TRBJ1-2; D is unclear. Trimming shortened V by 1 base and J by 2 bases, and 11 bases separated the two germline ends. The V gene's germline CDR1 is SGHAT and CDR2 FQNNGV. The CDR3 has 15 residues. The CDR3, as DNA: TGTGCCAGCAGCTTAGCTCCCGGGCAGAACTATGGCTACACCTTC. The encoded protein is CASSLAPGQNYGYTF.

This clonotype was seen ten or more times. The chain has TRBV7-2 and TRBJ2-7; TRBD2 matches at 8 bases. J was trimmed by 7 bases and V by 1 base; bases with no gene match: 6. Germline V gene sequence: CDR1 SGHTA, CDR2 FQGNSA. This CDR3 comprises 14 residues. CDR3 sequence (DNA): TGTGCCAGCAGCTTAGGGACTAGCCTAGGGGAGCAGTACTTC. It codes for CASSLGTSLGEQYF.

This clonotype was counted only a few times. V is TRBV15 and J is TRBJ2-5; D is ambiguous. From germline, CDR1 is LNHNV and CDR2 YYDKDF (reference sequence). The CDR3 spans 17 residues. V lost 0 bases to trimming and J lost 3 bases, with 17 bases between them. In nucleotides, the CDR3 is TGTGCCACCAGCAGAGATGCTACAAGGGAATCTGAAGAGACCCAGTACTTC. Its protein product is CATSRDATRESEETQYF. Together with reference TRBV15 and TRBJ2-5, the CDR3 gives the full variable domain: DAMVIQNPRYQVTQFGKPVTLSCSQTLNHNVMYWYQQKSSQAPKLLFHYYDKDFNNEADTPDNFQSRRPNTSFCFLDIRSPGLGDTAMYLCATSRDATRESEETQYFGPGTRLLVL.

V usage is TRBV20-1 and J usage is TRBJ2-1; the match to TRBD2 covers 7 bases. This CDR3 is built from 13 residues. CDR1 and CDR2 from the germline V gene are DFQATT and SNEGSKA (reference sequence). J was trimmed by 5 bases and V by 6 bases; bases with no gene match: 7. The CDR3 loop reads CSAPRLADNEQFF. The CDR3 region has the DNA TGCAGTGCCCCGCGCCTAGCGGACAATGAGCAGTTCTTC.

Only a few counts were recorded for this clonotype. This chain links TRBV15 with TRBJ2-4; 9 bases fit TRBD1. Unmatched junction bases numbered 2, after V lost 0 bases and J lost 2 bases. The germline CDR1 and CDR2 sequences are LNHNV and YYDKDF (reference sequence). This CDR3 contains 16 residues. CDR3 coding DNA: TGTGCCACCAGCAGAGAGACAGGGGGGACCAAAAACATTCAGTACTTC. Translated: CATSRETGGTKNIQYF.

This clonotype has ten or more counts. The chain joins TRBV20-1 to TRBJ1-1, with TRBD1 as a possible D gene (5 bases). This CDR3 is 13 amino acids long. Trimming shortened V by 0 bases and J by 11 bases, and 16 bases separated the two germline ends. Germline values: CDR1 DFQATT, CDR2 SNEGSKA (reference sequence). The CDR3 nucleotides are TGCAGTGCTAGAGACCCGGGACGGCCTGGGGCTTTCTTT. Translation: CSARDPGRPGAFF.

This clonotype was counted at least ten times. This rearrangement joins TRBV10-3 to TRBJ1-6; 7 bases are shared with TRBD1. This CDR3 is built from 15 residues. Germline lookup yields CDR1 ENHRY and CDR2 SYGVKD. V dropped 4 bases and J dropped 4; count of bases not matched to a gene: 4. CDR3 residues: CAISGEGQYNSPLHF. Here the CDR3 DNA reads TGTGCCATCAGTGGAGAGGGACAGTATAATTCACCCCTCCACTTT.

This clonotype has more than one count but fewer than ten. The chain carries TRBV24-1 and TRBJ2-3; possibly TRBD1 for D (6 bases). The CDR3 spans 15 residues. Germline CDR1 KGHDR, CDR2 SFDVKD. V shed 5 bases and J shed 0 bases, with 11 bases lying between them. In DNA form, the CDR3 reads TGTGCCACCAGTGCTCAGGACAGAAGCACAGATACGCAGTATTTT. This codes for CATSAQDRSTDTQYF.

This clonotype was seen many times. The chain is built from TRBV10-3 and TRBJ1-2; the match to TRBD1 covers 8 bases. Germline CDR1 and CDR2: ENHRY and SYGVKD. J was trimmed by 2 bases and V by 7 bases; bases with no gene match: 9. The CDR3 covers 15 residues. The CDR3 loop reads CAINDAGGSNYGYTF. In DNA, the CDR3 is TGTGCCATCAATGATGCAGGGGGCAGCAACTATGGCTACACCTTC.

This clonotype showed up many times. This chain links TRBV5-1 with TRBJ1-1; TRBD1 might be the D (5 bases). The germline gives CDR1 SGHRS, CDR2 YFSETQ. V lost 4 bases, J lost 4 bases, and 17 bases lay in between. The CDR3 spans 15 residues. CDR3 sequence reads: CASSARPGPFTEAFF. In DNA form, the CDR3 reads TGCGCCAGCAGCGCCCGTCCGGGACCATTCACTGAAGCTTTCTTT.

This clonotype was seen many times. V usage is TRBV20-1 and J usage is TRBJ1-2, with 9 bases fitting TRBD1. CDR1 and CDR2 (germline): DFQATT, SNEGSKA (reference sequence). The CDR3 spans 13 residues. J was trimmed by 4 bases and V by 3 bases; bases with no gene match: 3. The CDR3 here is CSASRTGVYGYTF. The CDR3 bases are TGCAGTGCTAGCAGGACAGGGGTCTATGGCTACACCTTC.

This clonotype was counted only a few times. This could be a read error, since a much larger clone is one nucleotide away. V is TRBV6-5 and J is TRBJ1-1; D ambiguous. Germline loops: CDR1 MNHEY, CDR2 SVGAGI. This CDR3 has 14 residues. The CDR3 region is CASSYSTAANEALF. In DNA form, the CDR3 reads TGTGCCAGCAGTTACTCGACGGCAGCCAATGAAGCTCTCTTT.

This clonotype was seen only a few times. The chain carries TRBV19 and TRBJ2-7; 7 nucleotides align to TRBD1. J was trimmed by 4 bases and V by 5 bases; bases with no gene match: 5. CDR3 size: 13 residues. The germline V gene has CDR1 LNHDA and CDR2 SQIVND (reference sequence). The CDR3 nucleotides read TGTGCCAGTAGTCCGGCGGACAGGTACGAGCAGTACTTC. It is translated as CASSPADRYEQYF. Together with reference TRBV19 and TRBJ2-7, the CDR3 gives the full variable domain: DGGITQSPKYLFRKEGQNVTLSCEQNLNHDAMYWYRQDPGQGLRLIYYSQIVNDFQKGDIAEGYSVSREKKESFPLTVTSAQKNPTAFYLCASSPADRYEQYFGPGTRLTVT.

This clonotype was found many times. The V and J genes are TRBV20-1 and TRBJ1-1; weak D call: TRBD1 (6 bases). The CDR3 is 17 residues long. The germline gives CDR1 DFQATT, CDR2 SNEGSKA (reference sequence). The V gene lost 5 bases and the J gene lost 4 bases, with 26 bases spanning the gap. The CDR3 region is CSAPPRGGLVSVTEAFF. The CDR3 nucleotides are TGCAGTGCTCCGCCTAGGGGGGGGCTCGTGAGTGTCACTGAAGCTTTCTTT.

This clonotype was observed at least ten times. This chain links TRBV9 with TRBJ2-3; D gene uncertain. Germline CDR1 and CDR2: SGDLS and YYNGEE. The CDR3 sequence is 14 residues long. The V end lost 3 bases, the J end lost 6 bases, and 14 bases lay between the germline ends. CDR3 sequence (DNA): TGTGCCAGCAGCGAACGAACCCAGTTGGATACGCAGTATTTT. It is translated as CASSERTQLDTQYF. Full variable domain (rest looked up from reference TRBV9 and TRBJ2-3): DSGVTQTPKHLITATGQRVTLRCSPRSGDLSVYWYQQSLDQGLQFLIQYYNGEERAKGNILERFSAQQFPDLHSELNLSSLELGDSALYFCASSERTQLDTQYFGPGTRLTVL.